The clone carrying this TCR beta chain occurred many times. Researchers tagged individual cDNA molecules with unique molecular identifiers. One entry per CDR3 protein results from TCRdb running MiXCR on the 5' RACE reads. The repertoire holds about 82,000 distinct CDR3 sequences, with around 13% as singletons. This record comes from a study of early T cells in non-severe SARS-CoV-2 infection. Trimming took 5 bases from V and 0 from J, leaving 12 bases between them. The CDR3 covers 15 residues. Germline loops: CDR1 SGHAT, CDR2 FQNNGV. This receptor was identified in an adult who was a healthcare worker with PCR-confirmed SARS-CoV-2 infection or an uninfected control (not recorded which). This rearrangement joins TRBV11-2 to TRBJ2-3; D may be TRBD2 (5 bases). The sample comprised whole blood. This CDR3 is CASSPGSPSTDTQYF. The CDR3 DNA reads as TGTGCCAGCAGCCCGGGATCACCTAGCACAGATACGCAGTATTTT.